This TCR beta chain was captured in a study of vaccination effects on CD4 cells after COVID-19. Study details: Approximately 2.1 million PBMC were placed in each well, which was supplemented with approximately 9.9 IU/ml IL-2 and roughly 10 ug/ml peptides.

The table came from immunoSEQ multiplex PCR; TCRdb's copy has only in-frame clones and leaves some out. This table has about 40,000 clones, about 62% appearing once. CDR1 and CDR2 from the germline V gene are MGHRA and YSYEKL. The CDR3 sequence is 13 residues long. Deletions cut 2 bases from V and 4 bases from J, with 9 bases between. The culture ran for roughly ten days, and then CD4+ T cells were isolated. Of the BNT162b2 and mRNA-1273 vaccines, participants received two doses of one or the other. Half-medium exchanges with IL-2 medium took place on days 3 and 7. A note on this clone: Antigen unknown.

The source was CD4+ T cells from PBMCs cultured without peptide, collected after COVID-19 vaccination. V usage is TRBV4-1 and J usage is TRBJ2-7; perhaps TRBD1 as D (5 bases). The origin of this receptor is a human donor who received a COVID-19 vaccine. The CDR3 region is CASSQTGLYEQYF. CDR3 coding DNA: TGCGCCAGCAGCCAAACAGGATTATACGAGCAGTACTTC.